Listed below are T cell receptor beta chains from one sample, sequenced in a study of memory CD4+ T cells and cytomegalovirus serostatus. Repertoires were generated with immunoSEQ multiplex PCR, while TCRdb's copy carries only in-frame clones and drops some. The sample records 40,000 or so clones, roughly 83% being singletons. Sequenced: memory CD4+ T cells from blood. These receptors all come from an adult in good health and CMV-seronegative. Both conserved end residues are part of each CDR3. The order of the fields is V gene, J gene, D gene, clone size, CDR3 DNA, CDR3 protein. D genes are given only for firm matches. Part of the rows lack a size; the others show once, few, many or a class for expanded clones.

TRBV5-5	TRBJ2-7	.	.	TGTGCCAGCAGCACCCGGGCAGGGGCTTCCTACGAGCAGTACTTC	CASSTRAGASYEQYF
TRBV20-1	TRBJ2-3	.	.	TGCAGTGCCCTGGAGGATACGCAGTATTTT	CSALEDTQYF
TRBV5-4	TRBJ2-6	.	.	TGTGCCAGCAGCCCCTCAGGGGACTCTGGGGCCAACGTCCTGACTTTC	CASSPSGDSGANVLTF
TRBV9	TRBJ2-4	.	.	TGTGCCAGCAGCGTTGGGGACGGAAACATTCAGTACTTC	CASSVGDGNIQYF
TRBV27	TRBJ2-1	TRBD2	medium-sized	TGTGCCAGCAGTTCGAGGCGGGGGAACAATGAGCAGTTCTTC	CASSSRRGNNEQFF
TRBV7-3	TRBJ2-7	TRBD1	once	TGTGCCAGCAGCTTAACGCGGGACAGGTCCTACGAGCAGTACTTC	CASSLTRDRSYEQYF
TRBV21-1	TRBJ2-1	.	.	TGTGCCAGCAGCACTCCGGGACAGGGTCACGAGCAGTTCTTC	CASSTPGQGHEQFF
TRBV28	TRBJ1-5	.	.	TGTGCCAGCAGTAAAAGGGAAAAGGGGCTGCATTTT	CASSKREKGLHF
TRBV5-1	TRBJ2-5	.	.	TGCGCCAGCAGCTTGGAGGGGGCGCGGGAGGAGACCCAGTACTTC	CASSLEGAREETQYF
TRBV18	TRBJ2-7	TRBD2	.	TGTGCCAGCTCAGCCCAGTGGGGGGGTAGGTACGAGCAGTACTTC	CASSAQWGGRYEQYF
TRBV2	TRBJ2-1	.	.	TGTGCCAGCAGTGATGTGTTTCAGTATGAGCAGTTCTTC	CASSDVFQYEQFF
TRBV7-2	TRBJ1-5	.	.	TGTGCCAGCAGCCCCCAGGTGGATCAGCCCCAGCATTTT	CASSPQVDQPQHF
TRBV5-6	TRBJ2-1	TRBD1	.	TGTGCCAGCAGCTTGACACAGGGGGTTTACAATGAGCAGTTCTTC	CASSLTQGVYNEQFF
TRBV6-5	TRBJ2-1	TRBD1	.	TGTGCCAGCAGTACAAACAGGGGGTCCTACAATGAGCAGTTCTTC	CASSTNRGSYNEQFF
TRBV5-5	TRBJ2-3	.	once	TGTGCCAGCAGCTTGGTAGCTGGCACAGATACGCAGTATTTT	CASSLVAGTDTQYF
TRBV29-1	TRBJ2-6	.	.	TGCAGCGCCCTTGGGGGCGATGGGGCCAACGTCCTGACTTTC	CSALGGDGANVLTF
TRBV7-9	TRBJ1-5	.	.	TGTGCCAGCAGCTTAGGATCGGGGAGGGGCCAGCCCCAGCATTTT	CASSLGSGRGQPQHF
TRBV30	TRBJ2-7	.	.	TGTGCCTGGAGTGAGGAGAGCTCCTACGAGCAGTACTTC	CAWSEESSYEQYF
TRBV12-5	TRBJ2-2	TRBD2	.	TGTGCTAGTGCCCCGGCCGGGAGGGCCACCGGGGAGCTGTTTTTT	CASAPAGRATGELFF
TRBV9	TRBJ2-1	.	.	TGTGCCAGCAGCGTTGTCTTCCCGACTATCTACAATGAGCAGTTCTTC	CASSVVFPTIYNEQFF
TRBV6-6	TRBJ2-5	.	.	TGTGCCAGCAGTTACGATCCCAGCGTTGAGACCCAGTACTTC	CASSYDPSVETQYF
TRBV5-5	TRBJ1-5	.	.	TGTGCCAGCAGTAATGCTGGGGTGATGAGCAATCAGCCCCAGCATTTT	CASSNAGVMSNQPQHF
TRBV18	TRBJ1-1	TRBD1	.	TGTGCCAGCTCAGTAGTGGGACAGGGGGCGCGGGGCACTGAAGCTTTCTTT	CASSVVGQGARGTEAFF
TRBV18	TRBJ1-2	.	.	TGTGCCAGCTCACCGGTAACAGGGAGGTATGGCTACACCTTC	CASSPVTGRYGYTF
TRBV7-9	TRBJ2-5	TRBD2	.	TGTGCCAGCAGCATGAGCGGGAGTACAGAGACCCAGTACTTC	CASSMSGSTETQYF
TRBV30	TRBJ1-5	.	.	TGTGCCTGGAGTTCAGGGGAATGGTATCAGCCCCAGCATTTT	CAWSSGEWYQPQHF
TRBV7-2	TRBJ1-1	.	few	TGTGCCAGCAGCTTACCTGGGTTGGAGAACACTGAAGCTTTCTTT	CASSLPGLENTEAFF
TRBV7-2	TRBJ1-2	TRBD1	.	TGTGCCAGCAGTTATCCAGGGGGACTGATTGGTGGCTACACCTTC	CASSYPGGLIGGYTF
TRBV9	TRBJ1-3	.	.	TGTGCCAGCAGCATGACTGGAAACTCTGGAAACACCATATATTTT	CASSMTGNSGNTIYF
TRBV5-1	TRBJ2-1	TRBD2	.	TGCGCCAGCAGCACCAACCCGGGACTAGCCGCGGTTGAGCAGTTCTTC	CASSTNPGLAAVEQFF
TRBV15	TRBJ1-4	.	.	TGTGCCACCAGCAGGGATGTTAGGGACGGCGAAAAACTGTTTTTT	CATSRDVRDGEKLFF
TRBV30	TRBJ2-2	.	.	TGTGCCTGGAGGCCAGGGATCGCTAACACCGGGGAGCTGTTTTTT	CAWRPGIANTGELFF
TRBV11-1	TRBJ2-7	TRBD1	.	TGTGCCAGCAGCGCGCAGGGGGCTCGGTCCTACGAGCAGTACTTC	CASSAQGARSYEQYF
TRBV30	TRBJ1-4	TRBD1	.	TGTGCCTGGAGTGTAACAGGGGGCCGGGGTAATGAAAAACTGTTTTTT	CAWSVTGGRGNEKLFF
TRBV7-2	TRBJ2-7	TRBD1	.	TGTGCCAGCAGCTTAATGACAGGGGGGGCCTACGAGCAGTACTTC	CASSLMTGGAYEQYF
TRBV6-5	TRBJ2-2	.	.	TGTGCCAGCACCCGGAACACCGGGGAGCTGTTTTTT	CASTRNTGELFF
TRBV9	TRBJ2-3	TRBD1	.	TGTGCCAGCGGGCCCGGGACAGGATTTCGCACAGATACGCAGTATTTT	CASGPGTGFRTDTQYF
TRBV5-8	TRBJ1-5	.	once	TGTGCCAGCCGTTGGGGGTTCGATCAGCCCCAGCATTTT	CASRWGFDQPQHF
TRBV18	TRBJ1-3	TRBD1	.	TGTGCCAGCTCACCACTGGACAGGGAGGAAAACACCATATATTTT	CASSPLDREENTIYF
TRBV21-1	TRBJ2-7	.	.	TGTGCCAGCAGCAAATTAGGCAGGGGTATCTACGAGCAGTACTTC	CASSKLGRGIYEQYF
TRBV9	TRBJ2-3	TRBD2	.	TGTGCCAGCAGCGCTAGCGGGGTGGGGTCAAATACGCAGTATTTT	CASSASGVGSNTQYF
TRBV2	TRBJ2-7	.	.	TGTGCCAGCAGTGAAAGCCGGACTTTCCTCGACGAGCAGTACTTC	CASSESRTFLDEQYF
TRBV7-2	TRBJ2-7	TRBD2	.	TGTGCCAGCAGCTTAGGGGCGGGAGGACAATACGAGCAGTACTTC	CASSLGAGGQYEQYF
TRBV5-8	TRBJ1-3	.	.	TGTGCCAGCAGCTTGGATGGTCCTCCCGAGGCTGGAAACACCATATATTTT	CASSLDGPPEAGNTIYF
TRBV19	TRBJ2-4	.	.	TGTGCCAGTAGTAGGGGGACACAAAACATTCAGTACTTC	CASSRGTQNIQYF
TRBV18	TRBJ1-2	TRBD1	.	TGTGCCAGCTCACCTCCCGGGACAGGGAACTATGGCTACACCTTC	CASSPPGTGNYGYTF
TRBV18	TRBJ1-1	.	few	TGTGCCAGCTCACCACAGAAGAACACTGAAGCTTTCTTT	CASSPQKNTEAFF
TRBV6-1	TRBJ1-1	.	.	TGTGCCAGCTTCATCAGATGGAACACTGAAGCTTTCTTT	CASFIRWNTEAFF
TRBV6-6	TRBJ2-7	TRBD2	.	TGTGCCAGCAGCCAAAGCGGGAGCTCCTACGAGCAGTACTTC	CASSQSGSSYEQYF
TRBV19	TRBJ2-7	TRBD2	.	TGTGCCAGTAGTGGCCGGACTAGCGGAGCCTACGAGCAGTACTTC	CASSGRTSGAYEQYF
TRBV10-3	TRBJ1-3	.	.	TGTGCCATCAGTGAGTCGAGGGCAGTAAAATTCTCTGGAAACACCATATATTTT	CAISESRAVKFSGNTIYF
TRBV5-1	TRBJ1-3	.	.	TGCGCCAGCAGCGAAACAGCTCACTCTCCTTCTGGAAACACCATATATTTT	CASSETAHSPSGNTIYF
TRBV14	TRBJ1-5	.	.	TGTGCCAGCAGCCAAGGACGAGATCAGCCCCAGCATTTT	CASSQGRDQPQHF
TRBV5-6	TRBJ1-3	TRBD1	few	TGTGCCAGCAGCTGGGACAGAGCAACTGGAAACACCATATATTTT	CASSWDRATGNTIYF
TRBV7-2	TRBJ2-3	.	.	TGTGCCAGCAGCTTATTAGTAGCAACAGATACGCAGTATTTT	CASSLLVATDTQYF